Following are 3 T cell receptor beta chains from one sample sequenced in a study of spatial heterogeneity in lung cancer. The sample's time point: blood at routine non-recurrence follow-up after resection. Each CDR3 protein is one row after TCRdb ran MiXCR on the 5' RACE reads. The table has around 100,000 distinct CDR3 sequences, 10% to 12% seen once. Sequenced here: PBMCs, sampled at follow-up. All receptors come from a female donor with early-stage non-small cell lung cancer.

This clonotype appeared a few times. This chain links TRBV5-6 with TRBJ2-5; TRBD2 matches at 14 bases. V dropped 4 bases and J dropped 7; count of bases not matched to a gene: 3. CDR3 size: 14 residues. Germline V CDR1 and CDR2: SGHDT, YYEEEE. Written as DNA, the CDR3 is TGTGCCAGCAGCCGACTAGCGGGAGGGGGGACCCAGTACTTC. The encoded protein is CASSRLAGGGTQYF.

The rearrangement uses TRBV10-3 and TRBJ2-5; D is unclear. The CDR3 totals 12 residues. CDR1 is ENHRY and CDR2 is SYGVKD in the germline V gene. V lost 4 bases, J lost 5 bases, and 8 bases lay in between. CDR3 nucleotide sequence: TGTGCCATCAGTGGCTCAGATGAGACCCAGTACTTC. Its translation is CAISGSDETQYF.

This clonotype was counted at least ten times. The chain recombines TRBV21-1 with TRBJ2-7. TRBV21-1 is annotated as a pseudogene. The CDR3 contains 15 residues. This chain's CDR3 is CASSSPTRGGYEQYV. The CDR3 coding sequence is TGTGCCAGCAGCTCACCCACAAGAGGCGGATACGAGCAGTACGTC.